The present T cell receptor (beta chain) was sequenced within a study of blood T cell repertoires in COVID-19. About the research overall: Samples came from the United States, Italy and Spain, spanning acute and convalescent COVID-19.

Enrolment of Seattle patients took place during active infection, and they were followed longitudinally. The CDR3 is 14 residues long. Germline V lookup: CDR1 LGHDT, CDR2 YNNKEL (reference sequence). Trimming pared 1 base from V and 2 bases from J, leaving 8 bases between. Produced via immunoSEQ multiplex PCR; TCRdb's table is partial and in-frame only. The repertoire holds about 390,000 clones, with around 87% as singletons. The specimen sequenced was peripheral blood. J is TRBJ1-2 and V is TRBV3-1 (or the pseudogene TRBV3-2); D gene unclear. The sequence was obtained from a woman aged 60-75 years with COVID-19, enrolled during active disease. The CDR3 is CASSQGGNNYGYTF. DNA for the CDR3: TGTGCCAGCAGCCAAGGAGGGAACAACTATGGCTACACCTTC.